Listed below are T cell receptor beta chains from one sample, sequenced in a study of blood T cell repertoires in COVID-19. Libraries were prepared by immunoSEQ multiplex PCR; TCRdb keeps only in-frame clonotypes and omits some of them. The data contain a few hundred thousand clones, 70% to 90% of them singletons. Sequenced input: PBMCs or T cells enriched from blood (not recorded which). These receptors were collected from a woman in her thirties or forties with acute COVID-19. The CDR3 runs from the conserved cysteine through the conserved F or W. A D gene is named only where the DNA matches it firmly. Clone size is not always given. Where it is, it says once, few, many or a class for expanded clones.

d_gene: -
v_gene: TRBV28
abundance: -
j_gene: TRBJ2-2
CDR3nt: TGTGCCAGCAGCTTCACCGGGGAGCTGTTTTTT
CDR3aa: CASSFTGELFF

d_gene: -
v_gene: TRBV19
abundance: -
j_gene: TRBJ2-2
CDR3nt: TGTGCCAGTACCCAAAACCCCTCACCTAAGCCCGGGGAGCTGTTTTTT
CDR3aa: CASTQNPSPKPGELFF

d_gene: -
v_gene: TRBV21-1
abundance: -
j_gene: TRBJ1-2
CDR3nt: TGTGCCAGCAGCAAAGATCCGAGGACAGGGGGCCTCTCTGGCTACACCTTC
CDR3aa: CASSKDPRTGGLSGYTF

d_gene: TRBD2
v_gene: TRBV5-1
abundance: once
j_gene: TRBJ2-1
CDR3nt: TGCGCCAGCAGCTCGCACGTTCAAGCGGGAGGGTTCAATGAGCAGTTCTTC
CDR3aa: CASSSHVQAGGFNEQFF

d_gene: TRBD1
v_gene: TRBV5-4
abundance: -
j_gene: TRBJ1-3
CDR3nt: TGTGCCAGCAGCTCCACAGGGGGACTTGGAAACACCATATATTTT
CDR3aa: CASSSTGGLGNTIYF

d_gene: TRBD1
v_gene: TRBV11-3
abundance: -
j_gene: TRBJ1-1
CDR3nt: TGTGCCAGCAGCGTTACAGGGGTTACTGAAGCTTTCTTT
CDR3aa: CASSVTGVTEAFF

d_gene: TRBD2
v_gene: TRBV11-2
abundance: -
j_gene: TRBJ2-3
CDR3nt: TGTGCCAGCAGCCCCGTTGTCGGGCTAGCGGGAGATACGCAGTATTTT
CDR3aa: CASSPVVGLAGDTQYF

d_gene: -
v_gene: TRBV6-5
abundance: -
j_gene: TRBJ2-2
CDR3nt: TGTGCCAGCAGAAGACAGACGAACACCGGGGAGCTGTTTTTT
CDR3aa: CASRRQTNTGELFF

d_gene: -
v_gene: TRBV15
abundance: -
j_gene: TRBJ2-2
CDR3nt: TGTGCCACCAGCAGAACCGACGGGGTTGGGGAGCTGTTTTTT
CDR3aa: CATSRTDGVGELFF

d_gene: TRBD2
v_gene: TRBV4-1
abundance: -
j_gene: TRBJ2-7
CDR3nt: TGCGCCAGCAGCCCGGACATCCCGGGACTAGCGGGAACGCAGTACTTC
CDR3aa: CASSPDIPGLAGTQYF

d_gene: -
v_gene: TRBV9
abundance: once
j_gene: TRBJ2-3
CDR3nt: TGTGCCAGCAGCGCCGGAGCCACAGATACGCAGTATTTT
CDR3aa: CASSAGATDTQYF

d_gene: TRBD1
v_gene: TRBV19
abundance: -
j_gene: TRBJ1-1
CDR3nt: TGTGCCAGTAGTATGGCGAACAGGGGAAAAAACACTGAAGCTTTCTTT
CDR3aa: CASSMANRGKNTEAFF

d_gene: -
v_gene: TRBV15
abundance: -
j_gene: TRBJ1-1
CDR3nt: TGTGCCACCAGCAGAGATTTGGGCAAGCCTGAAGCTTTCTTT
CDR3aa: CATSRDLGKPEAFF

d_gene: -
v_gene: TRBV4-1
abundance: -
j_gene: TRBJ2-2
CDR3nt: TGCGCCAGCAGCCAAGTCGGCTTACTTCGGGGGCTGTTTTTT
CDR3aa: CASSQVGLLRGLFF

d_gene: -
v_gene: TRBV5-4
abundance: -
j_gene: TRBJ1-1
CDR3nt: TGTGCCAGCAGCTGGACAGTTGGCGACACTGAAGCTTTCTTT
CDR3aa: CASSWTVGDTEAFF

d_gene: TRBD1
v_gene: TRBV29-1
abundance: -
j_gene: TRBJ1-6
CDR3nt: TGCAGCGTTAAAGCCGGGACAGATAATTCACCCCTCCACTTT
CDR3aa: CSVKAGTDNSPLHF

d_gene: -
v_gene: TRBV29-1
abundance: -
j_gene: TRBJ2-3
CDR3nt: TGCAGCGTTCTTTGGGGCTCAACAGATACGCAGTATTTT
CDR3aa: CSVLWGSTDTQYF

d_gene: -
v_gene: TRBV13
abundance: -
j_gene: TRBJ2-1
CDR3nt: TGTGCCAGCAGCTTAAGGACCGGACTAACCTACAATGAGCAGTTCTTC
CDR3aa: CASSLRTGLTYNEQFF

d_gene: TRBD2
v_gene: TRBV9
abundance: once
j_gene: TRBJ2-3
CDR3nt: TGTGCCAGCAGCGTAGCCCCCCTGGGGCGGGGGGCACAAGGAGATACGCAGTATTTT
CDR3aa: CASSVAPLGRGAQGDTQYF

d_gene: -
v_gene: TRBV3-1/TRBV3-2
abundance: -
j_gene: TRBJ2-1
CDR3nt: TGTGCCAGCAGCCAAGCGAGCGGAGGTTACAATGAGCAGTTCTTC
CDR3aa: CASSQASGGYNEQFF

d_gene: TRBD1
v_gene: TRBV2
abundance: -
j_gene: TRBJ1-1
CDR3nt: TGTGCCAGCAGTGGGGACAGCCCTATGGGCACTGAAGCTTTCTTT
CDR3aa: CASSGDSPMGTEAFF

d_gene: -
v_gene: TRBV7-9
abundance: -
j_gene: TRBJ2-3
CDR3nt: TGTGCCAGCAGCTCCTCCTGGACATCCACAGATACGCAGTATTTT
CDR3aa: CASSSSWTSTDTQYF

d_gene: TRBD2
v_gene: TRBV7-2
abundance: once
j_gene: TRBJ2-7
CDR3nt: TGTGCCAGCAGCTTAACTAGCGGGAGGGCCTCCGAGCAGTACTTC
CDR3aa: CASSLTSGRASEQYF

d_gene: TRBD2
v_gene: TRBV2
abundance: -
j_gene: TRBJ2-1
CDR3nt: TGTGCCACCACCCCCCCCCTAGGCGGGAGGGCACTTAGCTCCTACAATGAGCAGTTCTTC
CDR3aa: CATTPPLGGRALSSYNEQFF

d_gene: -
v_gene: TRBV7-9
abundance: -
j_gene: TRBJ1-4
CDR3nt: TGTGCCAGCAGCCCCGAGTTTATGGTCCATGAAAAACTGTTTTTT
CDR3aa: CASSPEFMVHEKLFF

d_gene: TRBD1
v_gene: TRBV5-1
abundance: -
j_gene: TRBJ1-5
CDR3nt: TGCGCCAGCAGCTTGGATCCAGGGGGAAATCAGCCCCAGCATTTT
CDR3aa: CASSLDPGGNQPQHF

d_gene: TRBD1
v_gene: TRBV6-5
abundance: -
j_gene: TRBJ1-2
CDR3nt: TGTGCCAGCAGCCTTGGACAGGGCTACTATGGCTACACCTTC
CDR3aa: CASSLGQGYYGYTF

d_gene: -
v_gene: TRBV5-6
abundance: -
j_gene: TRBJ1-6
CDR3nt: TGTGCCAGCAGTACTGGGGGCAGTAGTTCACCCCTCCACTTT
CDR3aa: CASSTGGSSSPLHF